Here is one T cell receptor beta chain with its context. The antigen is not known. This sample's treatment: approximately nine-day PBMC culture with coronavirus spike peptide pools or control peptides (ViraFEST assay). An Oncomine TCR Beta short-read assay was used to sequence the DNA from cultured CD4+ T cells. TCRdb fed the PCR reads into MiXCR, producing one record per CDR3 protein. This table has about 13,000 distinct CDR3 sequences, roughly two thirds appearing once. The CDR3 sequence is 12 residues long. V shed 10 bases and J shed 2 bases, with 9 bases lying between them. CDR1 and CDR2 (germline): MNHNS, SASEGT. The sample originates from a study of vaccination and CD4 T cells after COVID-19.

The source material was CD4+ T cells from blood, cultured in vitro. This chain joins TRBV6-1 and TRBJ1-3; D uncertain. This receptor was identified in a human donor who had recovered from COVID-19. The CDR3 here is CATGSTGNTIYF. The CDR3 nucleotides are TGTGCCACCGGGTCGACTGGAAACACCATATATTTT.